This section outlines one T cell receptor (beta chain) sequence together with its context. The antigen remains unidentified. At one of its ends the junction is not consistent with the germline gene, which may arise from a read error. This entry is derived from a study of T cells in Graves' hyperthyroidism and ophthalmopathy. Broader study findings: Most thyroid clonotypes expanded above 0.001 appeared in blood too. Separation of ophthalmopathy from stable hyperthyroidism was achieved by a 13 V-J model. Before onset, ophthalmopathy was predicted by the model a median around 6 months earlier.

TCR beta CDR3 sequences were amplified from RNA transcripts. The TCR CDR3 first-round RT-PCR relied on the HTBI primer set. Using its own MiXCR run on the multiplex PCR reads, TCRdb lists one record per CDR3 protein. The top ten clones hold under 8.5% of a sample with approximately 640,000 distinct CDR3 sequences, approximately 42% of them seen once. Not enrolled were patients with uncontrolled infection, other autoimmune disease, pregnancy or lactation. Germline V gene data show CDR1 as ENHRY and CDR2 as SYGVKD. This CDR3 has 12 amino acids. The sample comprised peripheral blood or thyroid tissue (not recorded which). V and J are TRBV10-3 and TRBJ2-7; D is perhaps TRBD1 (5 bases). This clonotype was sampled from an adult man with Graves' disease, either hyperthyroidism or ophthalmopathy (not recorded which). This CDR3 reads CASSTARDEQYF. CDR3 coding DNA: TGTGCCAGCAGTACGGCCAGGGACGAGCAGTACTTC.